These 2 T cell receptor beta chains were sequenced from one sample in a study of blood T cell repertoires in COVID-19. Sequencing was performed with immunoSEQ multiplex PCR; in TCRdb, only in-frame clones are kept and a portion is missing. The repertoire consists of some 150,000 clones, with over 75% occurring once and the leading ten covering 2.5% to 3.5%. Sequenced material: peripheral blood. Receptor source: a woman aged 55-69 years with active COVID-19.

J is TRBJ2-1 and V is TRBV7-8; TRBD1 is a possible D gene (5 bases). Trimming removed 1 base at V and 9 bases at J, with 10 bases between. Germline CDR1 reads SGHVS; CDR2 reads FQNEAQ. CDR3 length: 13 residues. This CDR3 reads CASSLVTDGEQFF. The CDR3 region has the DNA TGTGCCAGCAGCTTAGTGACAGACGGTGAGCAGTTCTTC.

Only a few counts were recorded for this clone. The DNA for the CDR3 is TGTGCCAGCAGTTTCGACCCCTTCTCAGCGCGGGAGGGCCGAGGAGATACGCAGTATTTT. Translation gives CASSFDPFSAREGRGDTQYF. The chain carries TRBV28 and TRBJ2-3; 9 bases match TRBD2. The CDR3 covers 20 residues. Per germline, CDR1 MDHEN and CDR2 SYDVKM. The V segment lost 3 bases and the J segment 5 bases; nucleotides outside the gene matches: 21.